Listed below are T cell receptor beta chains from one sample, sequenced in a study of vaccination effects on CD4 cells after COVID-19. Their cognate antigens are unknown. Produced via immunoSEQ multiplex PCR; TCRdb's table is partial and in-frame only. In the table there are 78,000 or so clones, 78% of which are singletons. The source material was CD4+ T cells from PBMCs cultured with SARS-CoV-2 spike peptides, sampled before COVID-19 vaccination. These receptors all stem from a human donor who received a COVID-19 vaccine. Each CDR3 is given with its conserved first and last residue. Fields, in order: D gene, J gene, clone size, V gene, CDR3 protein, CDR3 DNA. D genes are given only for firm matches. Only part of the rows carry a size: once, few, many, or a class if the clone is expanded.

D gene: NA; J gene: TRBJ1-6; clone size: few; V gene: TRBV14; CDR3 protein: CASSQVREGSSPLHF; CDR3 DNA: TGTGCCAGCAGCCAAGTCCGGGAGGGAAGTTCACCCCTCCACTTT
D gene: NA; J gene: TRBJ1-5; clone size: once; V gene: TRBV7-2; CDR3 protein: CASSSSRNNQPQHF; CDR3 DNA: TGTGCCAGCAGCTCGTCACGGAACAATCAGCCCCAGCATTTT
D gene: NA; J gene: TRBJ1-6; clone size: few; V gene: TRBV5-8; CDR3 protein: CASSLPGTWDSPLHF; CDR3 DNA: TGTGCCAGCAGCCTCCCAGGGACCTGGGATTCACCCCTCCACTTT
D gene: TRBD1; J gene: TRBJ1-6; clone size: once; V gene: TRBV10-2; CDR3 protein: CASTKDRVSPLHF; CDR3 DNA: TGCGCCAGCACAAAGGACAGGGTTTCACCCCTCCACTTT
D gene: TRBD1; J gene: TRBJ2-5; clone size: NA; V gene: TRBV18; CDR3 protein: CASSAGTGGRETQYF; CDR3 DNA: TGTGCCAGCTCCGCCGGGACAGGGGGCCGAGAGACCCAGTACTTC
D gene: TRBD1; J gene: TRBJ1-6; clone size: few; V gene: TRBV9; CDR3 protein: CASSAAGGGSPLHF; CDR3 DNA: TGTGCCAGCAGCGCTGCAGGGGGAGGATCACCCCTCCACTTT
D gene: TRBD1; J gene: TRBJ2-2; clone size: NA; V gene: TRBV5-5; CDR3 protein: CASSTRQGTGELFF; CDR3 DNA: TGTGCCAGCAGCACCAGACAGGGAACCGGGGAGCTGTTTTTT
D gene: NA; J gene: TRBJ1-5; clone size: NA; V gene: TRBV2; CDR3 protein: CASRATVSNQPQHF; CDR3 DNA: TGTGCCAGCAGAGCGACAGTCAGCAATCAGCCCCAGCATTTT
D gene: NA; J gene: TRBJ1-2; clone size: NA; V gene: TRBV20-1; CDR3 protein: CSASKQANYGYTF; CDR3 DNA: TGCAGTGCTAGTAAACAGGCTAACTATGGCTACACCTTC
D gene: TRBD2; J gene: TRBJ2-3; clone size: few; V gene: TRBV30; CDR3 protein: CASGRGYSGTQYF; CDR3 DNA: TGTGCCTCCGGGAGGGGATATTCGGGTACGCAGTATTTT
D gene: TRBD2; J gene: TRBJ2-5; clone size: NA; V gene: TRBV5-1; CDR3 protein: CASSLDLGLAGGTTFQETQYF; CDR3 DNA: TGCGCCAGCAGCTTGGATCTAGGACTAGCGGGGGGGACGACGTTCCAAGAGACCCAGTACTTC
D gene: NA; J gene: TRBJ1-1; clone size: few; V gene: TRBV14; CDR3 protein: CASSQYRVVNTEAFF; CDR3 DNA: TGTGCCAGCAGCCAATACCGGGTGGTGAACACTGAAGCTTTCTTT
D gene: NA; J gene: TRBJ1-1; clone size: NA; V gene: TRBV5-1; CDR3 protein: CASSFFPAANTEAFF; CDR3 DNA: TGCGCCAGCAGCTTTTTTCCGGCGGCGAACACTGAAGCTTTCTTT
D gene: NA; J gene: TRBJ2-2; clone size: NA; V gene: TRBV5-1; CDR3 protein: CASSLVVQTGELFF; CDR3 DNA: TGCGCCAGCAGCTTGGTCGTCCAGACCGGGGAGCTGTTTTTT
D gene: NA; J gene: TRBJ2-4; clone size: NA; V gene: TRBV19; CDR3 protein: CASSIVGAAKNIQYF; CDR3 DNA: TGTGCCAGTAGTATAGTGGGGGCGGCCAAAAACATTCAGTACTTC
D gene: TRBD1; J gene: TRBJ2-5; clone size: few; V gene: TRBV24-1; CDR3 protein: CATSVVGQGKETQYF; CDR3 DNA: TGTGCCACCAGTGTTGTCGGACAGGGTAAAGAGACCCAGTACTTC
D gene: NA; J gene: TRBJ1-2; clone size: NA; V gene: TRBV11-3; CDR3 protein: CASSFSAGSYTF; CDR3 DNA: TGTGCCAGCAGCTTTTCAGCAGGTAGCTACACCTTC
D gene: NA; J gene: TRBJ2-2; clone size: many; V gene: TRBV4-3; CDR3 protein: CASSRSRLNTGELFF; CDR3 DNA: TGCGCCAGCAGCCGATCTAGACTAAACACCGGGGAGCTGTTTTTT
D gene: TRBD1; J gene: TRBJ2-1; clone size: NA; V gene: TRBV10-1; CDR3 protein: CASSEGTGNEQFF; CDR3 DNA: TGCGCCAGCAGTGAGGGGACAGGCAATGAGCAGTTCTTC
D gene: TRBD1; J gene: TRBJ1-2; clone size: few; V gene: TRBV3-1/TRBV3-2; CDR3 protein: CASSRDSVGYTF; CDR3 DNA: TGTGCCAGCAGTCGGGACAGTGTGGGCTACACCTTC
D gene: NA; J gene: TRBJ2-3; clone size: NA; V gene: TRBV4-2; CDR3 protein: CASSQEVTGGTDTQYF; CDR3 DNA: TGTGCCAGCAGCCAAGAAGTAACGGGAGGCACAGATACGCAGTATTTT
D gene: NA; J gene: TRBJ1-2; clone size: NA; V gene: TRBV24-1; CDR3 protein: CATSDPSGKEQSYGYTF; CDR3 DNA: TGTGCCACCAGTGATCCCTCAGGGAAAGAGCAATCCTATGGCTACACCTTC
D gene: NA; J gene: TRBJ1-1; clone size: NA; V gene: TRBV5-1; CDR3 protein: CASSRGPPESTEAFF; CDR3 DNA: TGCGCCAGCAGCCGGGGACCTCCAGAGAGCACTGAAGCTTTCTTT